This T cell receptor beta chain was obtained from a study of T cell repertoires in cytomegalovirus infection. As for this clonotype: Its antigen is undetermined.

Each CDR3 protein gets one entry after TCRdb re-called the reads with MiXCR. This table has roughly 90,000 distinct CDR3 sequences, roughly a quarter appearing once. V was shortened by 4 bases and J by 9 bases, with 12 bases between the two germline ends. Germline CDR1 KGHDR, CDR2 SFDVKD. There are 13 residues in the CDR3. The TCR sequence derives from a human donor in good health (CMV status not recorded). Some clones in this sample may be carry-over from other donors' samples. The rearrangement links TRBV24-1 to TRBJ2-1; D gene unclear. The sequences come from CD8+ T cells from cultured PBMCs, collected from culture after CMV antigen stimulation. This CDR3 is CATSEYEVTEQFF. In DNA form, the CDR3 reads TGTGCCACCAGTGAATACGAAGTGACTGAGCAGTTCTTC.